This section outlines one T cell receptor beta chain sequence together with its context. Its specificity is not known. This entry belongs to a study of PD-1 blockade in classical Hodgkin lymphoma. Background on the study: The nivolumab dose that patients received was 3 mg/kg, given intravenously every 2 weeks. Overall study results and limits: It was CD4+ TCR diversity, not CD8+, that rose significantly by C4D1.

Trimming stripped 7 bases from V and 2 bases from J, with 10 bases between. Germline-derived CDR1 and CDR2 are MNHNY and SVGAGI (reference sequence). The CDR3 totals 13 residues. Sequenced by immunoSEQ multiplex PCR; TCRdb stores in-frame clones only, minus some. The table has about 64,000 clones, around 90% seen once. Sample time point: cycle 4 day 1 (C4D1), after five to seven weeks of nivolumab. Each patient experienced a relapse that followed autologous stem cell transplantation, and brentuximab vedotin exposure varied. Best outcomes ranged across complete response, partial response and progressive disease.

The sample consisted of peripheral blood mononuclear cells (PBMCs), taken before the fourth cycle of nivolumab. The rearrangement joins TRBV6-6 to TRBJ2-3, with D unresolved. This TCR came from a human donor with classical Hodgkin lymphoma. The CDR3: CASTPYNTDTQYF. The CDR3 DNA is TGTGCCAGCACCCCCTATAACACAGATACGCAGTATTTT.